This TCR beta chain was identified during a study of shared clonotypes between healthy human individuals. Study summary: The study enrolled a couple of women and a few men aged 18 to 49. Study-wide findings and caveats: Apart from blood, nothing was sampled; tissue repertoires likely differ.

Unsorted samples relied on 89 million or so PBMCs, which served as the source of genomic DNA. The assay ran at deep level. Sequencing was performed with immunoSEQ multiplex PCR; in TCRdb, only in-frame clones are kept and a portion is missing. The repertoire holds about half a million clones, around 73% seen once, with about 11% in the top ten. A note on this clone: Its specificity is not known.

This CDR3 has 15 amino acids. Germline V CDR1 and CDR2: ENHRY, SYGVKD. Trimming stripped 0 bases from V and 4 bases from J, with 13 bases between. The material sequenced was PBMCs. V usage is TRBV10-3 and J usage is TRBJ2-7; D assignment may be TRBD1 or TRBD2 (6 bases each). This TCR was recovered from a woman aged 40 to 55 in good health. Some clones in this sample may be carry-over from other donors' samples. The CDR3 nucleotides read TGTGCCATCAGTGAGTCTTCCGGGGGCGGATACGAGCAGTACTTC. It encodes CAISESSGGGYEQYF.